Sequencing of this T cell receptor (beta chain) was carried out in a study of shared clonotypes between healthy human individuals. In the study overall: The people who gave samples were two women and a few men aged 18 to 49. The study, taken as a whole, reports: Shared across a handful of donors were about 4.8% of the naive CD4 clonotypes.

Deletions cut 0 bases from V and 5 bases from J, with 13 bases between. This CDR3 is 15 amino acids long. The germline V gene has CDR1 ENHRY and CDR2 SYGVKD. Assay: immunoSEQ multiplex PCR; the TCRdb copy retains only in-frame clones and omits some. The profile shows about 2 million clones, approximately 94% of them singletons. Terminally differentiated effector memory CD45RA+ cells were excluded from the naive CD8 cells, which were CD45RO-negative and positively selected for CCR7. Note on this clone: Its target is not known.

Material for sequencing was naive CD8+ T cells sorted from blood. This receptor was taken from a man younger than 30 in good health. The chain carries TRBV10-3 and TRBJ2-5; D call uncertain. CDR3 protein: CAISESKALGETQYF. In nucleotides, the CDR3 is TGTGCCATCAGTGAGTCGAAGGCACTTGGGGAGACCCAGTACTTC.